This record looks at one T cell receptor beta chain sequence and its context. Its target is unknown. Sequencing was performed with immunoSEQ multiplex PCR; in TCRdb, only in-frame clones are kept and a portion is missing. The repertoire holds tens of thousands of clones, 86% seen once, with more than 1.5% in the top ten. This specimen belongs to a study of a mutant IDH1 vaccine in newly diagnosed glioma. For the study at large: Patients were pretreated with radiotherapy, temozolomide, or both, mostly both.

Described time point: week 35, safety follow-up. What each vaccine dose contained was 300 ug of mutant IDH1 20-mer peptide, accompanied by topical imiquimod. The germline V gene has CDR1 MNHNY and CDR2 SVGAGI (reference sequence). This CDR3 has 15 residues. V dropped 3 bases and J dropped 2 bases, with 13 bases sitting between them. V and J are TRBV6-6 and TRBJ1-1, with D tentatively TRBD1 (6 bases). This clonotype was sampled from a man aged 40-55 years with glioma. The input for sequencing was PBMCs, taken from a glioma patient whose treatment included an IDH1 peptide vaccine. The DNA for the CDR3 is TGTGCCAGCAGTTATGGGTCGGGGGCCAACACTGAAGCTTTCTTT. It translates to CASSYGSGANTEAFF.